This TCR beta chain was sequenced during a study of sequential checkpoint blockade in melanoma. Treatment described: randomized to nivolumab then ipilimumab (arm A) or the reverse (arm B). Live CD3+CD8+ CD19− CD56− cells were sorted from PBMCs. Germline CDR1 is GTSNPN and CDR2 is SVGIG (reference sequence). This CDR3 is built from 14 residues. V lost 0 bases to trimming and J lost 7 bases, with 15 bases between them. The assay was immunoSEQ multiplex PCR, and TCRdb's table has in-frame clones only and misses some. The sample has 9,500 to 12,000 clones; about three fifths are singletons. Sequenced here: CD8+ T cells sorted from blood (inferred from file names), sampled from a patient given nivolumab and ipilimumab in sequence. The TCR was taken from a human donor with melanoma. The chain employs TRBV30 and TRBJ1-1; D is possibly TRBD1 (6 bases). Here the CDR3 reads CAWSVGAGEDEAFF. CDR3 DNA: TGTGCCTGGAGTGTAGGGGCAGGGGAAGATGAAGCTTTCTTT.